The source of this T cell receptor beta chain is a study of T cells in Graves' hyperthyroidism and ophthalmopathy. For the study at large: Before treatment of any kind, peripheral blood was taken at initial diagnosis.

Amplification targeted TCR beta CDR3 regions from RNA transcripts. The TCR CDR3 was amplified in a first-round RT-PCR using the HTBI primer set. TCRdb recomputed calls from the multiplex PCR reads with MiXCR, one row per CDR3 protein. The table lists under 350,000 distinct CDR3 sequences, roughly 20% of them singletons. Subjects aged 18 to 65 presented with newly diagnosed hyperthyroidism of less than 2 months' duration. Uncontrolled infections, other autoimmune diseases, pregnancy or lactation led to exclusion of patients. This CDR3 spans 14 amino acids. The germline V gene encodes CDR1 DFQATT and CDR2 SNEGSKA (reference sequence). The V end was cut by 1 base, the J end by 2 bases, with 11 bases between. This clonotype appeared a few times.

J is TRBJ1-2 and V is TRBV20-1, with D perhaps matching TRBD1 (6 bases). Sequenced material: blood. This receptor was taken from a woman aged 50 to 65 with Graves' hyperthyroidism. CDR3 DNA sequence: TGCAGTGCTAGAGCCTCCGGGGGCAACTATGGCTACACCTTC. Protein product: CSARASGGNYGYTF.